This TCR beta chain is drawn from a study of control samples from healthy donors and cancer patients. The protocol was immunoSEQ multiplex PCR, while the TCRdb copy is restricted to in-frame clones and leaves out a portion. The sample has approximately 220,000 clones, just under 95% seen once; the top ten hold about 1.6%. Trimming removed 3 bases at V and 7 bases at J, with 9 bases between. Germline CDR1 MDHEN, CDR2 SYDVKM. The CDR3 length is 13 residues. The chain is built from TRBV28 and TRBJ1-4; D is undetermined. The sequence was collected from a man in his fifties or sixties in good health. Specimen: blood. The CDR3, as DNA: TGTGCCAGCAGTTTGACGGACCGTGAAAAACTGTTTTTT. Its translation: CASSLTDREKLFF.